This T cell receptor (beta chain) was sequenced for a study of blood T cell repertoires in COVID-19. Across the study: COVID-19 samples collected from the United States, Italy and Spain covered acute and convalescent phases. T cells, B-cell-depleted T cells, or PBMCs supplied cDNA or gDNA.

The authors' processing: Reference gene primer amplification gave estimated nucleated cell counts. The repertoire was sequenced with immunoSEQ multiplex PCR; TCRdb's copy has only in-frame clones and lacks some. V and J calls and clone size are as listed in that table; D and trimming were resolved from the DNA. Found here are roughly 150,000 clones, roughly 88% of them singletons; the top ten hold about 6.8%. V was pared by 2 bases and J by 4 bases, with 9 bases between. Germline CDR1 KGHSH, CDR2 LQKENI. This CDR3 has 14 amino acids. V and J are TRBV18 and TRBJ1-5; D perhaps matches TRBD1 (5 bases). The specimen sequenced was peripheral blood. This TCR was recovered from a woman in her 50s in a cohort sampled during active or convalescent COVID-19. This chain's CDR3 is CASSPAGSNQPQHF. In DNA form, the CDR3 reads TGTGCCAGCTCACCAGCAGGGTCGAATCAGCCCCAGCATTTT.